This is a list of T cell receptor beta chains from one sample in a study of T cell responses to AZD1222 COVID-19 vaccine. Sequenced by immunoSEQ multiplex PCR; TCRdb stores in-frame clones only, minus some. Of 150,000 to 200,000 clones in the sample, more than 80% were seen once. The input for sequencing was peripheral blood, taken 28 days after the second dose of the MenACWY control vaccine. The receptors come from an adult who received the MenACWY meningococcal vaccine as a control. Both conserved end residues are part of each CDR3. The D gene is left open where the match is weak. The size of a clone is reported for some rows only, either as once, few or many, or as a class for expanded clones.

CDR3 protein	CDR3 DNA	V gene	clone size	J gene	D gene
CASSFLVNTEAFF	TGTGCCAGCAGTTTTCTGGTGAACACTGAAGCTTTCTTT	TRBV28	once	TRBJ1-1	NA
CASTPPLMGEAFF	TGTGCCAGTACCCCTCCTCTGATGGGGGAAGCTTTCTTT	TRBV19	NA	TRBJ1-1	NA
CASSEAGSSENIQYF	TGTGCCAGCAGTGAAGCAGGGTCATCGGAAAACATTCAGTACTTC	TRBV2	NA	TRBJ2-4	NA
CASSLQGANWYEQYF	TGTGCCAGCAGTTTGCAAGGGGCGAATTGGTACGAGCAGTACTTC	TRBV27	NA	TRBJ2-7	NA
CASSYGGVWTEAFF	TGTGCCAGCAGTTACGGGGGCGTCTGGACTGAAGCTTTCTTT	TRBV6-5	NA	TRBJ1-1	NA
CASSQDSGAYEKLFF	TGTGCCAGCAGCCAAGATTCAGGTGCCTATGAAAAACTGTTTTTT	TRBV14	few	TRBJ1-4	NA
CASSETTAGYEQYF	TGTGCCAGCAGTGAAACAACGGCTGGTTACGAGCAGTACTTC	TRBV6-1	NA	TRBJ2-7	NA
CASKELSGNTIYF	TGTGCCAGCAAGGAGCTCTCTGGAAACACCATATATTTT	TRBV28	NA	TRBJ1-3	NA
CASSPYRDRDTGELFF	TGTGCCAGCTCACCATACCGGGACAGGGACACCGGGGAGCTGTTTTTT	TRBV18	NA	TRBJ2-2	TRBD1
CAISAGQDFNYGYTF	TGTGCCATCAGTGCTGGACAGGACTTTAACTATGGCTACACCTTC	TRBV10-3	NA	TRBJ1-2	TRBD1
CSAMTGELFF	TGCAGCGCCATGACCGGGGAGCTGTTTTTT	TRBV29-1	NA	TRBJ2-2	NA
CASRKEESNYGYTF	TGTGCCAGCCGAAAGGAGGAGTCCAACTATGGCTACACCTTC	TRBV9	NA	TRBJ1-2	NA
CASSSTGYQPQHF	TGTGCCAGCAGTTCGACAGGTTATCAGCCCCAGCATTTT	TRBV27	NA	TRBJ1-5	NA
CASSLVSGRGNEQFF	TGTGCCAGCAGCTTAGTAAGCGGGAGAGGCAATGAGCAGTTCTTC	TRBV7-8	NA	TRBJ2-1	TRBD2
CASKRENYEQYF	TGCGCCAGCAAAAGGGAGAACTACGAGCAGTACTTC	TRBV5-1	NA	TRBJ2-7	NA
CASSPPRGGYTF	TGTGCCAGCAGCCCACCCCGGGGTGGCTACACCTTC	TRBV7-9	NA	TRBJ1-2	NA
CASSHFIRAGELFF	TGTGCCAGCAGCCACTTTATCAGGGCCGGGGAGCTGTTTTTT	TRBV14	NA	TRBJ2-2	NA
CASSLGAGNGYTF	TGTGCCAGCAGCCTAGGGGCAGGGAATGGCTACACCTTC	TRBV6-5	NA	TRBJ1-2	NA
CSASNSYGYTF	TGCAGTGCTAGTAACTCTTATGGCTACACCTTC	TRBV20-1	NA	TRBJ1-2	NA
CASSLGTSGSAVYNEQFF	TGTGCCAGCAGCTTGGGAACTAGCGGGAGTGCGGTCTACAATGAGCAGTTCTTC	TRBV5-4	NA	TRBJ2-1	TRBD2
CASSDVVVNSPLHF	TGTGCCAGCAGTGACGTGGTAGTTAATTCACCCCTCCACTTT	TRBV2	once	TRBJ1-6	NA
CASTPFSGTEAFF	TGTGCCAGCACCCCGTTTTCGGGAACTGAAGCTTTCTTT	TRBV11-2	NA	TRBJ1-1	NA
CATTDRLNTEAFF	TGTGCCACAACCGACAGGCTGAACACTGAAGCTTTCTTT	TRBV15	NA	TRBJ1-1	NA
CAISGGRGPFYEQYF	TGTGCCATCAGTGGGGGGCGGGGCCCCTTCTACGAGCAGTACTTC	TRBV10-3	NA	TRBJ2-7	NA
CASSLAGQGLYEQYF	TGTGCCAGCAGTTTAGCCGGACAGGGACTCTACGAGCAGTACTTC	TRBV27	NA	TRBJ2-7	TRBD1
CASSARGNTEAFF	TGTGCCAGCAGTGCCCGCGGGAACACTGAAGCTTTCTTT	TRBV2	NA	TRBJ1-1	NA
CASSTGLAGDTGELFF	TGTGCCAGTAGTACGGGACTAGCGGGGGACACCGGGGAGCTGTTTTTT	TRBV19	NA	TRBJ2-2	TRBD2
CASSFDRASQPQHF	TGTGCCAGCTCATTCGACAGGGCCAGTCAGCCCCAGCATTTT	TRBV18	NA	TRBJ1-5	TRBD1
CATSGSRKNTEAFF	TGTGCCACCAGCGGGTCCAGGAAAAACACTGAAGCTTTCTTT	TRBV15	NA	TRBJ1-1	NA
CASSLPQETQYF	TGCGCCAGCAGCCTCCCCCAAGAGACCCAGTACTTC	TRBV5-1	NA	TRBJ2-5	NA
CASSLDSPSSGNTIYF	TGCGCCAGCAGCTTGGATTCTCCGAGCTCTGGAAACACCATATATTTT	TRBV5-1	NA	TRBJ1-3	NA
CASSLEIGGIAGEKLFF	TGTGCCAGCAGTTTGGAGATAGGGGGTATAGCAGGCGAAAAACTGTTTTTT	TRBV28	NA	TRBJ1-4	NA
CASRGRELFF	TGTGCCAGCAGGGGCCGGGAGCTGTTTTTT	TRBV9	NA	TRBJ2-2	NA
CAIRDTSGANVLTF	TGTGCCATCCGGGACACCTCTGGGGCCAACGTCCTGACTTTC	TRBV10-3	NA	TRBJ2-6	NA
CASSLAGVYEQYF	TGTGCCAGCAGTTTGGCAGGGGTTTACGAGCAGTACTTC	TRBV28	NA	TRBJ2-7	NA
CASSQDTGEGTDTQYF	TGCGCCAGCAGCCAAGATACAGGGGAGGGCACAGATACGCAGTATTTT	TRBV4-3	once	TRBJ2-3	NA
CASSRAGDEKLFF	TGTGCCAGCAGCCGGGCCGGGGATGAAAAACTGTTTTTT	TRBV27	NA	TRBJ1-4	NA
CASRTSGRDEQYF	TGTGCCAGCCGGACTAGCGGGAGGGACGAGCAGTACTTC	TRBV28	NA	TRBJ2-7	TRBD2
CASSFEGAEAFF	TGTGCCAGCAGTTTCGAGGGGGCCGAAGCTTTCTTT	TRBV28	NA	TRBJ1-1	TRBD1
CASSFGTGEDLADTQYF	TGTGCCAGCAGTTTCGGGACAGGGGAGGATCTTGCAGATACGCAGTATTTT	TRBV28	NA	TRBJ2-3	TRBD1
CSVDAGREGPNYGYTF	TGCAGCGTTGATGCAGGGAGGGAGGGACCTAACTATGGCTACACCTTC	TRBV29-1	NA	TRBJ1-2	NA
CASSSRTGEVEQYF	TGTGCCAGCAGCTCCAGGACAGGGGAGGTGGAGCAGTACTTC	TRBV5-6	NA	TRBJ2-7	TRBD1
CASSFGDGEQYF	TGTGCCAGCAGTTTCGGGGACGGCGAGCAGTACTTC	TRBV27	NA	TRBJ2-7	NA
CASSLVGDLNTGELFF	TGCGCCAGCAGCTTAGTTGGCGATTTGAACACCGGGGAGCTGTTTTTT	TRBV5-1	NA	TRBJ2-2	NA
CASSLREISYNEQFF	TGTGCCAGCAGTTTACGGGAGATATCGTACAATGAGCAGTTCTTC	TRBV5-4	NA	TRBJ2-1	NA
CATGVESYNEQFF	TGCGCCACGGGGGTCGAGAGTTACAATGAGCAGTTCTTC	TRBV10-2	NA	TRBJ2-1	NA
CASSLRRAADEQFF	TGTGCCAGCAGTTTAAGGAGGGCCGCGGATGAGCAGTTCTTC	TRBV27	NA	TRBJ2-1	NA
CASTSGQREYTGELFF	TGTGCCAGCACCTCCGGGCAGCGGGAGTACACCGGGGAGCTGTTTTTT	TRBV7-8	NA	TRBJ2-2	TRBD2
CASSLEVAGQGGGQFF	TGCGCCAGCAGCTTGGAGGTTGCGGGACAGGGTGGTGGGCAGTTCTTC	TRBV5-1	NA	TRBJ2-1	TRBD1
CASSSLQDRALLSGYTF	TGTGCCAGCAGCTCCCTACAGGACAGGGCACTCTTAAGTGGCTACACCTTC	TRBV11-2	NA	TRBJ1-2	TRBD1